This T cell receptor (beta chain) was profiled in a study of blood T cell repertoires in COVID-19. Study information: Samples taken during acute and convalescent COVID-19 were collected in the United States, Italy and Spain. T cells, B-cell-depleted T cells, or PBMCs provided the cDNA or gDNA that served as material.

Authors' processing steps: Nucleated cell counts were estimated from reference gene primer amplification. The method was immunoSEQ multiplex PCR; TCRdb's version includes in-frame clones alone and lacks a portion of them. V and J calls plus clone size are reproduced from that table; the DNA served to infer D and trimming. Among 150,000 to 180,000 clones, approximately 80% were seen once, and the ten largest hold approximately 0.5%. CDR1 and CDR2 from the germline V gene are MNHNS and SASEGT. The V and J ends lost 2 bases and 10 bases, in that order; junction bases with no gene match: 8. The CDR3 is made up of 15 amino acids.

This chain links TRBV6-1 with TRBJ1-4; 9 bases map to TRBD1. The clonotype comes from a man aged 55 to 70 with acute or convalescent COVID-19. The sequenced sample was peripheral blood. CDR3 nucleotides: TGTGCCAGCAGTGAACCGGGACAGGGCCTGCCAAAACTGTTTTTT. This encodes CASSEPGQGLPKLFF.